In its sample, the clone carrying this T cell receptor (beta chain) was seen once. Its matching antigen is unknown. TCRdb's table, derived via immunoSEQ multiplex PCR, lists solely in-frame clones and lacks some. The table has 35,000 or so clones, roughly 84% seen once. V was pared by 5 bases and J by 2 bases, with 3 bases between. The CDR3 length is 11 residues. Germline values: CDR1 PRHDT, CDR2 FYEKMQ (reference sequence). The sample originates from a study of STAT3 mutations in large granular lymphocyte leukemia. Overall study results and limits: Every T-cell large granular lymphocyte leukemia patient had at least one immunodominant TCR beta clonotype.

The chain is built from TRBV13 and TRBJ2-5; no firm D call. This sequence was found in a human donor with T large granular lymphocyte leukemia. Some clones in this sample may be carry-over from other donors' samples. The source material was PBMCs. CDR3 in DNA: TGTGCCAGCAGCAAACAAGAGACCCAGTACTTC. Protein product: CASSKQETQYF.